Listed here is a single T cell receptor beta chain. The antigen this receptor binds is unknown. No base-level quality is on record; no much larger clone is a single base apart. Other nucleotide sequences from this sample produce the same CDR3. Trimming removed 5 bases from V and 1 base from J, leaving 8 bases between the germline ends. CDR1 and CDR2, per the germline V gene (reference sequence), are LNHDA and SQIVND. From the cysteine through the phenylalanine, the CDR3 covers 13 amino acids. Only the CDR3 part of the read is kept: 39 bases, read in frame from the first base. This sample was included in a study of cytomegalovirus exposure and HLA in healthy donors (dated by TCRdb to about 2017). With respect to the entire study: An earlier analysis of some 500 of the donors reported more than 250 Gb of sequence data and some 100 million unique TCR beta sequences from some 180 million T cells. Alongside the repertoire data, information on donor age, sex, ethnicity and CMV serostatus was compiled. Of the approximately 400 genotyped donors, 65% to 90% were placed in the genetic ancestry cluster associated with self-reported Caucasian donors. The number of typed donors differed by locus: roughly 629-640 for A, B, C, DRB1 and DQB1; about 520 for DQA1; some 610 for DPA1; and about 450 for DPB1. A later analysis re-examined previously published TCR beta repertoires from 600 to 700 donors and added high-resolution HLA genotyping to investigate patterns of TCR occurrence. An early release that covered 500 to 800 HLA-typed donors contained approximately 300 gigabases of sequencing data and tens of millions of unique TCR sequences. In addition to the first cohort of 666 subjects, a separate validation cohort of approximately 120 different subjects was used. Both class I and class II loci were covered by HLA typing, at four-digit resolution. The study combined high-throughput TCR immunosequencing, statistical association of individual TCRs with disease status, and machine learning to predict cytomegalovirus infection status. The study aimed to test whether cataloging public T cell receptors could reveal signatures of past pathogen exposure. A later genetic analysis took genome-wide SNP genotypes for about 55% of the roughly 700 donors and used that subset as a discovery cohort. In the later analysis, no new phenotypic data were used to find candidate immune exposures; instead, reliance was placed on TCR beta sequences and their occurrence across donors. Roughly five DR-DQ haplotypes were treated as single units for association and clustering because of strong linkage in the cohort. All discovery cohort repertoires had been generated using a single sequencing platform. The study profiled the T cell repertoires of approximately 700 subjects by immunosequencing and related them to cytomegalovirus serostatus. To decide whether each TCR beta V gene segment behaved as functional or pseudogenic, an earlier analysis of nearly 600 of the donors relied on high-throughput TCR beta sequencing. Among approximately 370 genotyped donors of the cohort, an average of around 250,000 unique TCR beta nucleotide sequences was sequenced per donor, of which about 18% were non-productive.

The cohort was made up of 500 to 800 healthy bone marrow donors. All cohort members were sampled while nominally healthy, although unrecorded immune exposures were likely present. The donor was CMV seropositive and belonged to the group of more than 250 seropositive cohort members. A peripheral blood sample was provided by each donor, and peripheral blood mononuclear cells were used for TCR beta sequencing. The Qiagen DNeasy Blood Extraction Kit was used to extract genomic DNA from the blood cell samples. Overall study results and their limits: A further reported finding was that TCR beta sequences accurately predicted the HLA-A and HLA-B alleles for most subjects in the first cohort. A few of the identified cytomegalovirus-associated TCR beta chains were confirmed in vitro to be specific for cytomegalovirus antigens. According to a later analysis, most CMV-associated TCR beta chains appeared to be HLA-restricted, and the HLA associations seemed to be driven largely by CMV exposure. Because HLA typing was missing for some donors at each locus, association tests included only the typed subset. A cluster of highly shared sequence variants was judged likely to represent a technical artifact of the sequencing pipeline. For the cohort, immune exposure information was limited to CMV serostatus. Specific HLA alleles were associated with around 18,000 TCR beta sequences at a false discovery rate of 0.05 in a later analysis. In an earlier analysis of roughly 500 of the donors, most TCR beta V segments appeared in productive rearrangements about 87% or about 30% of the time, broadly matching IMGT annotations. V-gene and J-gene trimming of TCR beta chains was associated with a missense DCLRE1C variant in a later genetic analysis, and the association was replicated in an independent cohort. When HLA alleles, especially DR and DQ, strongly co-occurred, attributing TCR associations to individual alleles was difficult. Correlated functional status among segregating V segments might be attributable to linkage disequilibrium, but an unknown experimental factor could not be ruled out. In a later analysis, HLA-associated TCR beta chains showed more clonal expansion and lower generation probabilities than non-associated chains that were equally common. Most TCR sequences were observed very rarely across donors, whereas some public TCRs were present in many individuals. Only TCR beta chains were sequenced in this cohort, and the absence of alpha or paired-chain data limited detectable features. According to a later genetic analysis, donors in an Asian-associated ancestry cluster had fewer N-insertions in productive TCRs than the roughly 700-donor mean. Approximately 18 rarely observed V segments, including chromosome 9 orphons, were excluded from the earlier analysis of several hundred of the donors because counts were too low. The study listed approximately 150 TCR beta chains as associated with cytomegalovirus. The 87-base-pair reads could not distinguish some IMGT-functional V segments, including TRBV6-2 and TRBV6-3, so those segments were excluded. Sequencing depth was assumed to be roughly uniform across donors in the presence/absence analyses, though that assumption may not hold. The authors suggested that the approach could potentially be generalized to other disease states and immunological phenotypes. Cytomegalovirus status was reported to be diagnosed by the classifier with high specificity and sensitivity in both the original and validation cohorts. Several of the top co-occurrence clusters appeared to be linked to parvovirus B19, influenza, CMV and Epstein-Barr virus, according to a later analysis. In a later analysis, TCR association rates were found to vary across HLA loci, with the most associated TCRs seen for DRB1 alleles and the fewest for HLA-C alleles.

To prepare the library, the immunoSEQ multiplex PCR assay was applied. For the multiplex PCR, a mixture combining 60 forward primers for TCR Vbeta segments and 13 reverse primers for TCR Jbeta segments was used. A multiplex PCR assay on genomic DNA amplified the CDR3 region of rearranged TCR beta genes. Amplified TCR beta libraries were sequenced as 87-base-pair reads on the Illumina HiSeq System. The published analysis was carried out like this. A later analysis tallied some 79 million unique TCR beta chains across the 610 or so repertoires, and around 10 million of those chains were shared by two or more donors. Raw reads were error-corrected and collapsed into unique sequences with a nearest-neighbor algorithm that merged closely related sequences to remove PCR and sequencing errors. CDR3 sequences were aligned to IMGT reference sequences to assign V, D and J gene segments. For a sequence to be retained, at least a six-nucleotide match to both a V gene segment and a J gene segment was required. Rearrangements were classified as productive when the CDR3 lacked stop codons and remained in frame with V and J, and all other rearrangements were classified as non-productive. Following IMGT convention, CDR3 was defined as the stretch from the second conserved V-encoded cysteine up to the conserved J-encoded phenylalanine. Sequences without an unambiguous match to a single V gene segment were excluded from the earlier analysis of approximately 600 of the donors. In an earlier analysis of around 600 of the donors, V segments were called functional above 56.7% productive rearrangements and were called segregating when the between-donor standard deviation exceeded 5%. A statistical classification framework was developed to diagnose cytomegalovirus status using the catalog of TCR beta chain sequences. In a later analysis, V and J genes were assigned by comparing TCR nucleotide sequences against IMGT/GENE-DB human TR gene sequences. A later analysis assigned CDR3 sequences and most-parsimonious VDJ recombination scenarios with the TCRdist pipeline. In a later analysis, each TCR beta chain was defined by its CDR3 amino acid sequence together with its V-gene family, and reads without a unique V-gene family were excluded. As a way to deal with suspected cross-contamination and a sequencing artifact, a later analysis dropped approximately 570 nucleotide sequences that were highly shared and had low generation probability. For each public chain, a later analysis derived a clonal expansion index from normalized ranks of inferred template counts within each repertoire. In a later analysis, generation probabilities were computed using a VDJ recombination model fitted to out-of-frame rearrangements, and the results were checked against IGoR. Hypergeometric tests were used in a later analysis to score TCR-TCR, TCR-HLA and TCR-CMV co-occurrence, with a repertoire-size bias correction applied to the TCR pairs. In a later analysis, false discovery rates were estimated by permuting HLA or CMV assignments 20 times. In a later analysis, co-occurring TCRs were grouped using DBSCAN, and TCRdist sequence similarity was added for clustering within HLA-allele-positive subsets. Repertoires with fewer than 30,000 or more than 120,000 public chains, plus five repertoires with anomalous nucleotide sharing, were excluded from co-occurrence clustering. Entries here come from immuneACCESS through TCRdb and include only in-frame sequences with V and J called. Some clones fail to appear in such tables; in the studies checked, an unresolved V gene covers under half of the shortfall, and the cause of the remainder is unknown. V and J calls and clone size follow that table, whereas D and trimming were derived from the DNA. The sample data list about 160,000 clones, and around 80% of these were observed just once. About 5% of the sample rests with the top ten.

Input material: PBMCs. Recombination linked TRBV19 to TRBJ1-1, with no confidently assigned D gene. The TCR comes from a woman aged 50 to 60 in good health and CMV-seropositive. The nucleotide sequence is TGTGCCAGTAGTCTTACAGAGAACACTGAAGCTTTCTTT. Protein translation: CASSLTENTEAFF.